This T cell receptor (beta chain) was identified during a study of shared clonotypes between healthy human individuals. CD45RO-negative cells were positively selected for CCR7, leaving out terminally differentiated effector memory CD45RA+ cells. Donors comprised only Caucasian adults living in Nashville, Tennessee. The data were produced by immunoSEQ multiplex PCR, yet TCRdb's version contains in-frame clones alone and is incomplete. The data contain roughly 2.1 million clones, about 93% of them singletons. This CDR3 comprises 16 residues. Trimming removed 5 bases from V and 5 bases from J; junction bases left unmatched: 6. Germline V gene sequence: CDR1 MNHEY, CDR2 SMNVEV (reference sequence).

The specimen was naive CD8+ T cells from PBMCs. The chain joins TRBV27 to TRBJ2-5, with 15 bases matching TRBD2. This sequence originates from a man aged 18 to 30 in good health. Some clones in this sample may be carry-over from other donors' samples. The CDR3 DNA reads TGTGCCAGCAGTCCGGGACTAGCGGGAGGTCCGGAGACCCAGTACTTC. This sequence encodes CASSPGLAGGPETQYF.